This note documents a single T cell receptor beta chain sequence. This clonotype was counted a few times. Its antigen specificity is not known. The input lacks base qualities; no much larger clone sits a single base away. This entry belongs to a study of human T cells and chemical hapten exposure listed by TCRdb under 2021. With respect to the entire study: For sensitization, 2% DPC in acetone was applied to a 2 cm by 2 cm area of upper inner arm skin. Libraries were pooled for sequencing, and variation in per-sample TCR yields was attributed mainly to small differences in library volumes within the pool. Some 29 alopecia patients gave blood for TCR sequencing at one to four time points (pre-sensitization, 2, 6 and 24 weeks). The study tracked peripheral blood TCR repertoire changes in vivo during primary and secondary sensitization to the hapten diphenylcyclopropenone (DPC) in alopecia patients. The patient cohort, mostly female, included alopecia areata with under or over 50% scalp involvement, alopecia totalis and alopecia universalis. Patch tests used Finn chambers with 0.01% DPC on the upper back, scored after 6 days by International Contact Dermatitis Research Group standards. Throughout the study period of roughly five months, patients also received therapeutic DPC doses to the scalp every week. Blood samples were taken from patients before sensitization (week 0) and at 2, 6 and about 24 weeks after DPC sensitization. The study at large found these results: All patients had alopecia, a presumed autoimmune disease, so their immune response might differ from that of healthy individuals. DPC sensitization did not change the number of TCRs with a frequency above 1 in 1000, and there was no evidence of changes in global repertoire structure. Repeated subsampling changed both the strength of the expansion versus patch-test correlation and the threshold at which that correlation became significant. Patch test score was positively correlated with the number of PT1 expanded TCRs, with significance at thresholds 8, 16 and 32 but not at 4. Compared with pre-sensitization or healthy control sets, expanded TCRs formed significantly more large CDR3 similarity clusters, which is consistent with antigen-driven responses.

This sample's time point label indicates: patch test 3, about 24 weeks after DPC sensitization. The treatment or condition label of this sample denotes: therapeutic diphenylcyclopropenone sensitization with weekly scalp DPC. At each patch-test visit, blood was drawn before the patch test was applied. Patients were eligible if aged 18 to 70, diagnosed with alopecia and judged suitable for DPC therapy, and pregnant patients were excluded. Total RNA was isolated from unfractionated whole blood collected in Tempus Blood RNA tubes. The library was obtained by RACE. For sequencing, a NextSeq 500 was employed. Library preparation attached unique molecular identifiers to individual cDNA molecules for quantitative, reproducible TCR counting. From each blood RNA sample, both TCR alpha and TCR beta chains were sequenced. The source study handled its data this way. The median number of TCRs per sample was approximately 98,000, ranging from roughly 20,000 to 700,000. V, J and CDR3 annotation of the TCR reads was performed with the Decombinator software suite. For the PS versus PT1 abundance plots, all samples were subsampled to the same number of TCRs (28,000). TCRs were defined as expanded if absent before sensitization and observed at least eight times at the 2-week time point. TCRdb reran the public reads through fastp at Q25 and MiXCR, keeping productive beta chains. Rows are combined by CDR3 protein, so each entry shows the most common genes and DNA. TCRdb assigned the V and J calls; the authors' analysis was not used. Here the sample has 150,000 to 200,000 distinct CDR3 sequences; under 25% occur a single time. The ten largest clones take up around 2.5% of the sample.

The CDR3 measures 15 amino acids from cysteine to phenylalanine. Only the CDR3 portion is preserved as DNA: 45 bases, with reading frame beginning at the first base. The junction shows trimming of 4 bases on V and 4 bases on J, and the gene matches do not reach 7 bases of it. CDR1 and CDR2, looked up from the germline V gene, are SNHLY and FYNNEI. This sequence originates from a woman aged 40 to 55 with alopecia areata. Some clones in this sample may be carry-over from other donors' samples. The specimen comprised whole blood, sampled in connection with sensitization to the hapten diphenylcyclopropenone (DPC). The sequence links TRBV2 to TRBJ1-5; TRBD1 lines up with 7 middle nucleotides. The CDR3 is CASSATGASNQPQHF. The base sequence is TGTGCCAGCAGTGCCACAGGGGCCTCGAATCAGCCCCAGCATTTT.